These 9 T cell receptor beta chains were all obtained from the same sample, sequenced in a study of shared clonotypes between healthy human individuals (dated by TCRdb to about 2020). Libraries came from the immunoSEQ multiplex PCR assay. TCRdb's version of the immuneACCESS table is confined to in-frame rearrangements and falls short of the full clone set. An unresolved V gene accounts for under half of the shortfall where checked; the remainder is of unknown origin. A total of about 610,000 clones appear in this sample, roughly 95% of them only once. Jointly, the top ten make up 0.095% to 0.13% of the sample. CD8 naive samples were obtained by positive selection for CCR7 among CD45RO-negative cells, yielding a CD45RA+CCR7+ population from which TemRA cells were excluded. The sequenced sample consisted of naive CD8+ T cells sorted from blood. The intended sense of this specimen's cell subset or site label: CD45RA+CCR7+. These receptors all stem from a woman in her thirties in good health.

The V call is TRBV10-3, the J call TRBJ2-7; D perhaps matches TRBD2 (6 bases). This CDR3 region has 13 residues. Trimming removed 7 bases at V and 2 bases at J, with 12 bases between. Germline lookup yields CDR1 ENHRY and CDR2 SYGVKD. The CDR3 DNA is TGTGCCATCACAGGGACTTCTACCTACGAGCAGTACTTC. Amino acids: CAITGTSTYEQYF.

The V and J genes are TRBV29-1 and TRBJ2-7, with TRBD2 matching over 12 bases. Germline CDR1 is SQVTM and CDR2 is ANQGSEA. CDR3 length: 14 residues. The J segment lost 4 bases and the V segment lost 3 bases, leaving 4 bases of the junction unmatched. CDR3 nucleotide sequence: TGCAGCGTTGACGCTAGCGGGAGGGGGTACGAGCAGTACTTC. It codes for CSVDASGRGYEQYF.

This clone was picked up one time. The rearrangement joins TRBV27 to TRBJ2-5, with D possibly being TRBD2 (6 bases). V was cut by 2 bases and J by 2 bases, with 15 bases left in between. CDR3 length equals 16 residues. Germline V gene sequence: CDR1 MNHEY, CDR2 SMNVEV (reference sequence). As DNA, the CDR3 is TGTGCCAGCAGTTTAAGCGCAGGGACTGGGCAAGAGACCCAGTACTTC. Amino acids: CASSLSAGTGQETQYF.

This clone has just a few counts. The rearrangement joins TRBV19 to TRBJ1-5; maybe TRBD1 (5 bases). This CDR3 has 15 amino acids. Germline V lookup: CDR1 LNHDA, CDR2 SQIVND (reference sequence). The V end was cut by 2 bases, the J end by 0 bases, with 8 bases between. The CDR3 coding sequence is TGTGCCAGTAGTATACTACAGGTTAGCAATCAGCCCCAGCATTTT. The encoded protein is CASSILQVSNQPQHF.

This chain uses TRBV6-5 with TRBJ2-3; TRBD1 matches 9 bases. Germline-derived CDR1 and CDR2 are MNHEY and SVGAGI. Losses at the gene ends were 6 bases for V and 4 bases for J; bases not matched to a gene: 8. The CDR3 extends over 15 amino acids. CDR3 amino acids: CASRWTGVGADTQYF. The CDR3 DNA reads as TGTGCCAGCAGGTGGACAGGGGTGGGGGCAGATACGCAGTATTTT.

This clone was found once. Other DNA sequences in the same sample also yield this CDR3. CDR3 region: CASSLTENTEAFF. For the CDR3, the DNA is TGTGCCAGCAGCTTGACAGAGAACACTGAAGCTTTCTTT. This chain links TRBV7-9 with TRBJ1-1; maybe TRBD1 (5 bases). The germline CDR1 and CDR2 sequences are SEHNR and FQNEAQ (reference sequence). The CDR3 consists of 13 residues. The V end lost 3 bases, the J end lost 1 base, and 6 bases lay between the germline ends.

J is TRBJ2-7 and V is TRBV9; 8 nucleotides agree with TRBD2. V shed 3 bases and J 7 bases; nucleotides not matched to a gene: 12. This CDR3 is built from 15 residues. The germline gives CDR1 SGDLS, CDR2 YYNGEE. The CDR3 is CASSAGTRRTTEQYF. The CDR3 DNA sequence: TGTGCCAGCAGCGCGGGGACTAGGCGGACTACAGAGCAGTACTTC.

V usage is TRBV7-9 and J usage is TRBJ1-2; D is possibly TRBD1 (6 bases). V was shortened by 8 bases and J by 4 bases, with 14 bases between the two germline ends. Germline V lookup: CDR1 SEHNR, CDR2 FQNEAQ (reference sequence). The length of the CDR3 is 13 residues. DNA for the CDR3: TGTGCCAGCGGTCGGGGGGGCAGCTATGGCTACACCTTC. The encoded protein is CASGRGGSYGYTF.

V usage is TRBV7-7 and J usage is TRBJ2-4; D unresolved. With 4 bases removed from V and 0 bases from J, the gap between germline ends came to 13 bases. The CDR3 spans 16 residues. Germline V CDR1 and CDR2: SSHAT, FNYEAQ (reference sequence). CDR3 nucleotide sequence: TGTGCCAGCAGCTCCTATCACAGTCTAGCCAAAAACATTCAGTACTTC. It is translated as CASSSYHSLAKNIQYF.